Presented here are 30 T cell receptor beta chains from one specimen sequenced in a study of CD8 T cells in Susac syndrome (dated by TCRdb to 2018 to 2020). Library creation used the immunoSEQ multiplex PCR assay. RNA was extracted using the RNeasy kit, and about 0.45 to 1 microgram was reverse transcribed with random hexamers. TCRdb itself trimmed the public reads at Q25 with fastp, ran MiXCR and retained productive beta chains. Each entry merges the rows of one CDR3 protein and shows their most common DNA and genes. Across this sample there are 150,000 to 200,000 distinct CDR3 sequences, with around 96% seen only once. The top ten constitute 0.15% to 0.2% of the sample. Sequencing used CD8+ T cells from PBMCs. Every receptor here comes from a human donor with multiple sclerosis.

This chain connects TRBV7-2 to TRBJ2-1, with a tentative D call TRBD2 (6 bases). CDR1 is SGHTA, CDR2 FQGNSA, per germline. This CDR3 is 16 amino acids long. Trimming removed 6 bases from V and 2 bases from J, with 17 bases in between. This chain's CDR3 is CASSTVSSAAYNEQFF. DNA for the CDR3: TGTGCCAGCAGTACGGTCTCTAGCGCCGCCTACAATGAGCAGTTCTTC.

CDR3 bases: TGTGCCAGCAGTGTCCGGCCAGGGTCCTACGAGCAGTACTTC. Protein product: CASSVRPGSYEQYF. This sequence joins TRBV2 and TRBJ2-7; a weak D match, TRBD1 (5 bases). The ends were cut back, 4 bases at V and 1 base at J, with 11 bases in the middle. Germline CDR1 and CDR2: SNHLY and FYNNEI. CDR3 size: 14 residues.

The rearrangement uses TRBV7-9 and TRBJ2-7, with unresolved D. This CDR3 region has 15 residues. The germline V gene encodes CDR1 SEHNR and CDR2 FQNEAQ (reference sequence). V shed 5 bases and J shed 6 bases, with 20 bases lying between them. CDR3 region: CASSEKTWASGEQYF. CDR3 DNA: TGTGCCAGCAGCGAAAAAACGTGGGCGAGTGGCGAGCAGTACTTC. Drawing the rest from reference TRBV7-9 and TRBJ2-7, the complete variable domain is DTGVSQNPRHKITKRGQNVTFRCDPISEHNRLYWYRQTLGQGPEFLTYFQNEAQLEKSRLLSDRFSAERPKGSFSTLEIQRTEQGDSAMYLCASSEKTWASGEQYFGPGTRLTVT.

The chain is built from TRBV23-1 and TRBJ1-4; D is perhaps TRBD1 (6 bases). TRBV23-1 is assigned to the ORF class and has an uncertain function. The CDR3 covers 17 residues. The V and J ends lost 3 bases and 0 bases respectively, with 14 bases between them. CDR3 DNA: TGCGCCAGCAGTCAGAAGCGGACAGACGCAACTAATGAAAAACTGTTTTTT. Translation: CASSQKRTDATNEKLFF.

V and J are TRBV29-1 and TRBJ2-5; D uncertain. Trimming pared 6 bases from V and 4 bases from J, leaving 15 bases between. This CDR3 is built from 13 residues. Germline-derived CDR1 and CDR2 are SQVTM and ANQGSEA. The CDR3 coding sequence is TGCAGCGTGCTCGGGCGCGTGGGAGAGACCCAGTACTTC. It is translated as CSVLGRVGETQYF. The whole variable domain, filled in from reference TRBV29-1 and TRBJ2-5, reads SAVISQKPSRDICQRGTSLTIQCQVDSQVTMMFWYRQQPGQSLTLIATANQGSEATYESGFVIDKFPISRPNLTFSTLTVSNMSPEDSSIYLCSVLGRVGETQYFGPGTRLLVL.

The chain carries TRBV27 and TRBJ2-5, with TRBD2 identical over 9 bases. V lost 2 bases to trimming and J lost 5 bases; unmatched junction nucleotides: 6. CDR1 is MNHEY, CDR2 SMNVEV, per germline (reference sequence). The CDR3 contains 15 residues. CDR3 loop: CASSLRGRAWETQYF. The CDR3 nucleotides are TGTGCCAGCAGTTTACGCGGGAGGGCCTGGGAGACCCAGTACTTC.

V gene TRBV28 combines with J gene TRBJ2-1; D is possibly TRBD2 (6 bases). CDR3 length: 16 amino acids. Trimming took 6 bases from V and 1 from J, leaving 16 bases between them. Germline-derived CDR1 and CDR2 are MDHEN and SYDVKM. Here the CDR3 reads CASRNLGLLSYNEQFF. For the CDR3, the DNA is TGTGCCAGCAGGAACTTGGGACTTCTGTCCTACAATGAGCAGTTCTTC.

The chain employs TRBV9 and TRBJ1-6; D possibly corresponds to TRBD1 (5 bases). The CDR3 has 13 amino acids. Trimming left V 0 bases short and J 11 bases short, with 9 bases between. Germline V gene sequence: CDR1 SGDLS, CDR2 YYNGEE. The CDR3, as DNA: TGTGCCAGCAGCGTAGATGGGGGACCACCCCTCCACTTT. Protein product: CASSVDGGPPLHF.

V gene TRBV29-1 combines with J gene TRBJ2-1; D may correspond to TRBD1 or TRBD2 (6 bases each). Germline assignment: CDR1 SQVTM and CDR2 ANQGSEA. The V end lost 6 bases, the J end lost 9 bases, and 18 bases lay between the germline ends. The CDR3 is 13 residues long. CDR3 bases: TGCAGCGTGGAACCTCGGGGGCCTGGTGAGCAGTTCTTC. Amino acids: CSVEPRGPGEQFF.

Notes on this clonotype: At one end the junction does not follow the germline gene, possibly because of a read error. V is TRBV5-4 and J is TRBJ1-6, with D unresolved. CDR3 size: 14 residues. Germline-derived CDR1 and CDR2 are SGHNT and YYREEE (reference sequence). The CDR3 DNA reads as TGTGCCAGCACCCAGCGTGAACATAATTTACCCCTCCACTTT. Its translation: CASTQREHNLPLHF. The complete variable domain, with remaining parts taken from reference TRBV5-4 and TRBJ1-6, reads ETGVTQSPTHLIKTRGQQVTLRCSSQSGHNTVSWYQQALGQGPQFIFQYYREEENGRGNFPPRFSGLQFPNYSSELNVNALELDDSALYLCASTQREHNLPLHFGNGTRLTVT.

The rearrangement links TRBV13 to TRBJ1-1, with D hard to call. The CDR3 extends over 13 amino acids. CDR1 and CDR2 from the germline V gene are PRHDT and FYEKMQ (reference sequence). Between the trimmed V and J ends, which lost 4 bases and 2 bases, there was a span of 8 bases. Here the CDR3 reads CASSWAINTEAFF. Written as DNA, the CDR3 is TGTGCCAGCAGCTGGGCCATAAACACTGAAGCTTTCTTT.

The chain uses TRBV27 and TRBJ2-1; D is uncertain. The V gene lost 0 bases and the J gene lost 12 bases, with 24 bases spanning the gap. Germline CDR1 and CDR2: MNHEY and SMNVEV (reference sequence). CDR3 length: 17 amino acids. DNA of the CDR3: TGTGCCAGCAGTTTATCAGGGTCTAACTCTCAAGAAATGGGGCAGTTCTTC. As protein: CASSLSGSNSQEMGQFF.

The CDR3 spells CASSQRGATDSGANVLTF. As DNA, the CDR3 is TGTGCCAGCAGCCAAAGAGGGGCGACAGACTCTGGGGCCAACGTCCTGACTTTC. The chain links TRBV3-1 to TRBJ2-6, with D tentatively TRBD1 or TRBD2 (5 bases each). This CDR3 spans 18 amino acids. V shed 2 bases and J shed 0 bases, with 14 bases lying between them. The germline V gene encodes CDR1 LGHDT and CDR2 YNNKEL (reference sequence).

The CDR3 DNA sequence: TGTGCCAGCAGCTTCCGGGACCCACTGGGGTACAATGAGCAGTTCTTC. It translates to CASSFRDPLGYNEQFF. The gene calls are TRBV5-6 and TRBJ2-1; D may match TRBD1 or TRBD2 (5 bases each). This CDR3 region has 16 residues. V lost 2 bases and J lost 4, with 16 bases in between. The germline V gene encodes CDR1 SGHDT and CDR2 YYEEEE.

The rearrangement links TRBV27 to TRBJ1-6; tentatively, D is TRBD1 (5 bases). Germline V gene sequence: CDR1 MNHEY, CDR2 SMNVEV (reference sequence). The CDR3 covers 14 residues. The V and J ends lost 6 bases and 3 bases respectively, with 9 bases between them. The CDR3 bases are TGTGCCAGCAGCCTGGGGCTCTATAATTCACCCCTCCACTTT. Protein product: CASSLGLYNSPLHF.

The chain is built from TRBV20-1 and TRBJ2-1, with 9 positions matching TRBD2. The junction had 5 bases not matched to a gene; V was cut back by 5 bases and J by 6 bases. The CDR3 consists of 13 residues. The germline V gene encodes CDR1 DFQATT and CDR2 SNEGSKA (reference sequence). CDR3 DNA: TGCAGTGCTGCGGGGGGGCCCGGCAATGAGCAGTTCTTC. Protein: CSAAGGPGNEQFF.

The sample holds one count of this clonotype. The chain joins TRBV7-2 to TRBJ2-7; perhaps TRBD1 as D (5 bases). V lost 8 bases and J lost 0, with 17 bases in between. Germline V CDR1 and CDR2: SGHTA, FQGNSA. The CDR3 consists of 15 residues. This chain's CDR3 is CASREQDQSSYEQYF. CDR3 coding DNA: TGTGCCAGCCGAGAACAGGACCAAAGCTCCTACGAGCAGTACTTC.

The chain joins TRBV7-9 to TRBJ2-1, with a weak D call TRBD1 (6 bases). This CDR3 region has 16 residues. Between the trimmed V and J ends, which lost 0 bases and 4 bases, there was a span of 13 bases. Germline V gives CDR1 SEHNR, CDR2 FQNEAQ (reference sequence). The DNA for the CDR3 is TGTGCCAGCAGCTTAGCGCAGGGGACCCGATACAATGAGCAGTTCTTC. Translation: CASSLAQGTRYNEQFF.

This chain joins TRBV7-9 and TRBJ2-1; 7 nucleotides match TRBD1. The CDR3 consists of 12 residues. Per the germline V gene, CDR1 is SEHNR and CDR2 is FQNEAQ (reference sequence). The V gene end was trimmed by 6 bases and the J gene end by 6 bases; junction bases not matched to a gene: 2. CDR3 amino acids: CASRTGLNEQFF. DNA of the CDR3: TGTGCCAGCAGGACAGGGCTCAATGAGCAGTTCTTC. Using reference TRBV7-9 and TRBJ2-1 for the parts outside the CDR3, the full variable domain is DTGVSQNPRHKITKRGQNVTFRCDPISEHNRLYWYRQTLGQGPEFLTYFQNEAQLEKSRLLSDRFSAERPKGSFSTLEIQRTEQGDSAMYLCASRTGLNEQFFGPGTRLTVL.

CDR3 region: CASSGAGGEQYF. The CDR3 DNA follows: TGTGCCAGCAGTGGGGCGGGCGGCGAGCAGTACTTC. The V call is TRBV27, the J call TRBJ2-7, with D perhaps matching TRBD1 or TRBD2 (5 bases each). Trimming cost V 5 bases and J 6 bases, with 11 bases left between them. CDR1 and CDR2 from the germline V gene are MNHEY and SMNVEV (reference sequence). The CDR3 totals 12 residues.

The chain is built from TRBV20-1 and TRBJ2-1, with D hard to call. Germline loops: CDR1 DFQATT, CDR2 SNEGSKA (reference sequence). The CDR3 sequence is 13 residues long. The V and J ends lost 3 bases and 3 bases respectively, with 9 bases between them. CDR3 amino acids: CSASFGDYNEQFF. CDR3 DNA sequence: TGCAGTGCTAGTTTCGGAGACTACAATGAGCAGTTCTTC.

This sequence joins TRBV3-1 and TRBJ2-1; 12 bases are shared with TRBD2. The CDR3 has 21 residues. J lost 0 bases, V lost 0 bases, and 12 bases had no gene match. Germline V lookup: CDR1 LGHDT, CDR2 YNNKEL (reference sequence). CDR3 amino acids: CASSQDALAGGPLSSYNEQFF. The DNA for the CDR3 is TGTGCCAGCAGCCAAGATGCCCTAGCGGGAGGGCCGCTGAGCTCCTACAATGAGCAGTTCTTC.

This clonotype was recorded only once. The gene calls are TRBV28 and TRBJ2-4; D may match TRBD1 or TRBD2 (6 bases each). The V end lost 3 bases, the J end lost 16 bases, and 13 bases lay between the germline ends. CDR3 size: 11 residues. Germline V lookup: CDR1 MDHEN, CDR2 SYDVKM. CDR3 sequence (DNA): TGTGCCAGCAGTTTCAGCCGGGGGCTATACTTC. Protein: CASSFSRGLYF. The variable domain in full, completed from reference TRBV28 and TRBJ2-4, reads DVKVTQSSRYLVKRTGEKVFLECVQDMDHENMFWYRQDPGLGLRLIYFSYDVKMKEKGDIPEGYSVSREKKERFSLILESASTNQTSMYLCASSFSRGLYFGAGTRLSVL.

The chain couples TRBV7-2 to TRBJ1-2; 8 positions agree with TRBD1. V was clipped by 2 bases and J by 0 bases; unmatched bases: 8. CDR3 size: 17 residues. Germline values: CDR1 SGHTA, CDR2 FQGNSA. CDR3 residues: CASSLSVGQGPNYGYTF. As DNA, the CDR3 is TGTGCCAGCAGCTTATCGGTTGGACAGGGACCTAACTATGGCTACACCTTC.

The chain has TRBV29-1 and TRBJ2-1; possibly TRBD2 for D (5 bases). The CDR3 has 12 amino acids. Trimming pared 4 bases from V and 10 bases from J, leaving 14 bases between. Per the germline V gene, CDR1 is SQVTM and CDR2 is ANQGSEA. The CDR3 here is CSVVVSRGEQFF. Here the CDR3 DNA reads TGCAGCGTTGTGGTCTCCCGCGGGGAGCAGTTCTTC.

The CDR3 loop reads CASSFGLAQYF. CDR3 sequence (DNA): TGTGCCAGCAGCTTTGGACTTGCGCAGTATTTT. The J gene is TRBJ2-3, the V gene TRBV5-4; D might be TRBD2 (5 bases). Germline V gene sequence: CDR1 SGHNT, CDR2 YYREEE (reference sequence). This CDR3 comprises 11 residues. With 2 bases removed from V and 10 bases from J, the gap between germline ends came to 8 bases.

J is TRBJ2-1 and V is TRBV12-3 or TRBV12-4, with 7 positions matching TRBD2. The ends lost 3 bases at V and 8 bases at J; junction bases unmatched: 4. There are 13 residues in the CDR3. The CDR3 loop is CASSFGEGYEQFF. As DNA, the CDR3 is TGTGCCAGCAGTTTTGGGGAGGGGTATGAGCAGTTCTTC.

V usage is TRBV29-1 and J usage is TRBJ2-1; TRBD1 aligns across 7 bases. In germline, CDR1 is SQVTM, CDR2 ANQGSEA. The junction had 9 bases not matched to a gene; V was cut back by 8 bases and J by 5 bases. The CDR3 spans 13 residues. The CDR3: CSLWDSADNEQFF. DNA of the CDR3: TGCAGCCTCTGGGACAGCGCCGACAATGAGCAGTTCTTC.

The genes are TRBV28 and TRBJ2-7; 8 bases map to TRBD2. The J segment lost 3 bases and the V segment lost 3 bases, leaving 10 bases of the junction unmatched. The CDR3 extends over 16 amino acids. Germline loops: CDR1 MDHEN, CDR2 SYDVKM. DNA of the CDR3: TGTGCCAGCAGTTTGCGGTTAAAACTAGCGGTCTACGAGCAGTACTTC. Protein: CASSLRLKLAVYEQYF. Full variable domain (remainder filled in from reference TRBV28 and TRBJ2-7): DVKVTQSSRYLVKRTGEKVFLECVQDMDHENMFWYRQDPGLGLRLIYFSYDVKMKEKGDIPEGYSVSREKKERFSLILESASTNQTSMYLCASSLRLKLAVYEQYFGPGTRLTVT.

V usage is TRBV25-1 and J usage is TRBJ1-5; D uncertain. The CDR3 is 15 residues long. CDR1 MGHDK and CDR2 SYGVNS come from the germline V gene. Trimming shortened V by 3 bases and J by 2 bases, and 11 bases separated the two germline ends. CDR3 nucleotide sequence: TGTGCCAGCAGTGACTCAACTTGGGGCAATCAGCCCCAGCATTTT. This encodes CASSDSTWGNQPQHF.